This T cell receptor (beta chain) originates from a study of cytomegalovirus exposure and HLA in healthy donors. CDR1 MNHNY and CDR2 SVGAGI come from the germline V gene (reference sequence). Trimming pared 7 bases from V and 5 bases from J, leaving 14 bases between. The CDR3 loop spans 13 amino acids. PCR was performed using 60 Vbeta and 13 Jbeta primers. Profiling relied on immunoSEQ multiplex PCR, and the TCRdb table lists in-frame clones only, not all of them. The profile shows roughly 160,000 clones, 80% of them singletons. Study conclusions and caveats: Cytomegalovirus-associated status was assigned to roughly 160 TCR beta chains. Excluded: some indistinguishable V segments such as TRBV6-2 and TRBV6-3. It was reported that TCR beta sequences correctly inferred the HLA-A and HLA-B alleles for most subjects.

In the case of this clone: Antigen: not known.

The sequence derives from a man younger than 40 in good health and CMV-seronegative. The sample consisted of PBMCs. The J gene is TRBJ2-5, the V gene TRBV6-6; D might be TRBD2 (5 bases). This CDR3 is CASTREGRETQYF. The DNA for the CDR3 is TGTGCCAGCACCCGAGAGGGTAGGGAGACCCAGTACTTC.